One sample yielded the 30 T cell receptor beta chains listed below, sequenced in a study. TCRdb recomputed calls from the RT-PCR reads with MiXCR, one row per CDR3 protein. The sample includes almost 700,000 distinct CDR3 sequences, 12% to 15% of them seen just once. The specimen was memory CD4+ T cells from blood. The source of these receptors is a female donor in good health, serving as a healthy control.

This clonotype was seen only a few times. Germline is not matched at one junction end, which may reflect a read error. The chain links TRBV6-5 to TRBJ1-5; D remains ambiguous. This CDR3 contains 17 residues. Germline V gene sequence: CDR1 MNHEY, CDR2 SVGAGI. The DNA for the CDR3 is TGTGCCAGCAGTCCCCATCAAGGGATGGGTAGCGATCAGCCCCAGCATTTT. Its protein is CASSPHQGMGSDQPQHF.

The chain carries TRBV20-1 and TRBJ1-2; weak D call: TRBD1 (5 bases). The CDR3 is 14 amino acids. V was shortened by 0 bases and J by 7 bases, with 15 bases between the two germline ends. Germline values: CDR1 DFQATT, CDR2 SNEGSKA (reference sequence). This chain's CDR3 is CSARDRGDAGGYTF. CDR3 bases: TGCAGTGCTAGAGATCGAGGGGACGCGGGTGGCTACACCTTC.

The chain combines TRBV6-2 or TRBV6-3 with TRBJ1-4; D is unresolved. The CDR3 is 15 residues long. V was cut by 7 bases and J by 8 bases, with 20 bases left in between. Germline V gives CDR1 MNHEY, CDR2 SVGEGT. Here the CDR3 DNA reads TGTGCCAGCATGTCTTGGGGAACTTCCTTCGAAAAACTGTTTTTT. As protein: CASMSWGTSFEKLFF.

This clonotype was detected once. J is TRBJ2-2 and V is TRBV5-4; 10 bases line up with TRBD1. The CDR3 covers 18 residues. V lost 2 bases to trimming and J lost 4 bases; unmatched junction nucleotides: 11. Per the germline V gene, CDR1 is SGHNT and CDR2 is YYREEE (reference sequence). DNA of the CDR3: TGTGCCAGCAGCTTTCGGACAGGGGGTCCCCGCGGCACCGGGGAGCTGTTTTTT. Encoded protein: CASSFRTGGPRGTGELFF.

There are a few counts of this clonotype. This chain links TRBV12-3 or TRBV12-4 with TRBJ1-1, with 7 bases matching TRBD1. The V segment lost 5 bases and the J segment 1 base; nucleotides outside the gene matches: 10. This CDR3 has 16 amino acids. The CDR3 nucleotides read TGTGCCAGCAGTCCCGGGACAGCGACCCCGAACACTGAAGCTTTCTTT. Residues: CASSPGTATPNTEAFF.

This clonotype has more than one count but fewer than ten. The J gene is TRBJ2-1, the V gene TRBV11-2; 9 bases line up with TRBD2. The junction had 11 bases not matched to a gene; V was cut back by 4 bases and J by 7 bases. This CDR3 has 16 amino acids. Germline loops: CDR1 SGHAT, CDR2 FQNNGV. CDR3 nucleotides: TGTGCCAGCAGCTCTCGCCTAGCGGGATCGGGGAATGAGCAGTTCTTC. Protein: CASSSRLAGSGNEQFF.

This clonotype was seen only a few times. Here the CDR3 DNA reads TGTGCCAGCAGCATTCCGGACAGGAGGTTTGAAGGGGCCAACGTCCTGACTTTC. Amino acids: CASSIPDRRFEGANVLTF. The rearrangement uses TRBV7-8 and TRBJ2-6; 7 bases are a match to TRBD1. CDR3 length: 18 amino acids. From germline, CDR1 is SGHVS and CDR2 FQNEAQ. The ends lost 5 bases at V and 4 bases at J; junction bases unmatched: 14.

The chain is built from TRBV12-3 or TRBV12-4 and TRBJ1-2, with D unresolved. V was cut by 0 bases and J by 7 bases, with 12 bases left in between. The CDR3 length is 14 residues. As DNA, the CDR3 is TGTGCCAGCAGTTTAGCGACACGTGTCTCTGGCTACACCTTC. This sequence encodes CASSLATRVSGYTF.

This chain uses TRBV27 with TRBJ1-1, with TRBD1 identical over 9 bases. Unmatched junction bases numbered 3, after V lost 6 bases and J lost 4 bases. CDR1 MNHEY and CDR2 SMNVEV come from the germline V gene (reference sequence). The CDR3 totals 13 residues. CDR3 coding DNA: TGTGCCAGCAGACCGGACAGGGGCACTGAAGCTTTCTTT. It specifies CASRPDRGTEAFF.

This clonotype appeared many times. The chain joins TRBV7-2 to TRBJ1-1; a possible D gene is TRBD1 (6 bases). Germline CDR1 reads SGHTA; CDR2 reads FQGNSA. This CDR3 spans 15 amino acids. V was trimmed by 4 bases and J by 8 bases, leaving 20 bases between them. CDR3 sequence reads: CASSSTRFSGVEAFF. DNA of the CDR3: TGTGCCAGCAGCTCTACCCGATTCTCAGGGGTCGAAGCTTTCTTT.

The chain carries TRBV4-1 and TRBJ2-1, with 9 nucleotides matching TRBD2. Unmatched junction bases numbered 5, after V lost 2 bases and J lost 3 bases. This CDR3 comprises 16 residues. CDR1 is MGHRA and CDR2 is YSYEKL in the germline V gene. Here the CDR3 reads CASSQQLAGDYNEQFF. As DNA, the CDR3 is TGCGCCAGCAGCCAACAACTAGCGGGTGACTACAATGAGCAGTTCTTC.

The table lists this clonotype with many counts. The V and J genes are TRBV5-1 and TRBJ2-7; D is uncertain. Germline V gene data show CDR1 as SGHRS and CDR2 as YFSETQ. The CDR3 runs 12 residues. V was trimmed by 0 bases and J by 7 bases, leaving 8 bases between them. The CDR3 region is CASSLEVREQYF. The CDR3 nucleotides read TGCGCCAGCAGCTTGGAAGTGAGGGAGCAGTACTTC.

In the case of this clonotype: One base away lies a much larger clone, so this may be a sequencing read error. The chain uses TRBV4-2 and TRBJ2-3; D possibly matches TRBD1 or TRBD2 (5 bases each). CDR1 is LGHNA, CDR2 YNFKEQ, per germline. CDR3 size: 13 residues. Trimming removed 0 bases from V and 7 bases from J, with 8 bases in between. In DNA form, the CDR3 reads TGTGCCAGCAGCCAAGATGGGGGAAATACGCAGTATTTT. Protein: CASSQDGGNTQYF.

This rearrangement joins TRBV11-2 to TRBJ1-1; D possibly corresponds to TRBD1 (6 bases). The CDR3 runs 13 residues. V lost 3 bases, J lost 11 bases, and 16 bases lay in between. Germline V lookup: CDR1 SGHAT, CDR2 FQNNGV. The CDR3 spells CASSFTGQSYAFF. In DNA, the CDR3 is TGTGCCAGCAGCTTTACGGGACAATCATACGCTTTCTTT.

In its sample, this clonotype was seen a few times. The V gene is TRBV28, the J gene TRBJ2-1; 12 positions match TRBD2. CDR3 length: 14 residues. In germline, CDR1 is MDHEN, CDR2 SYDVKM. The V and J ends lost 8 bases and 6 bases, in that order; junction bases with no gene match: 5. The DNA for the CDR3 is TGTGCCAGCGGACTGACTAGCGGGAGCAATGAGCAGTTCTTC. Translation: CASGLTSGSNEQFF.

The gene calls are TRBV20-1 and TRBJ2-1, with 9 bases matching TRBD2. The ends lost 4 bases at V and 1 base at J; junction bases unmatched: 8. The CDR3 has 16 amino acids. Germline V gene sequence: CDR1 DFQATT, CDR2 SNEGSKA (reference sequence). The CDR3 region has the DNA TGCAGTGCTACTTCTTGGACTAGCGTGTCCTACAATGAGCAGTTCTTC. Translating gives CSATSWTSVSYNEQFF.

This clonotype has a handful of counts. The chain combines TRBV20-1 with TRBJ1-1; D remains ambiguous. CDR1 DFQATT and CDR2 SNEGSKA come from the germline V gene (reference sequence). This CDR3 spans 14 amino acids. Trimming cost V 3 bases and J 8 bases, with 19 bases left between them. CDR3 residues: CSASLPRRAREAFF. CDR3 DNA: TGCAGTGCTAGTCTCCCCCGCCGGGCTCGAGAAGCTTTCTTT.

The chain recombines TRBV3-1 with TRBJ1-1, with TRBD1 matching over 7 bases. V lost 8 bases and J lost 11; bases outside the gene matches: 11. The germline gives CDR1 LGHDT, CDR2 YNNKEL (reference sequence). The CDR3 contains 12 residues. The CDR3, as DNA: TGTGCCAGCTCACAGGGGTTGAGGCAGGCTTTCTTT. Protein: CASSQGLRQAFF.

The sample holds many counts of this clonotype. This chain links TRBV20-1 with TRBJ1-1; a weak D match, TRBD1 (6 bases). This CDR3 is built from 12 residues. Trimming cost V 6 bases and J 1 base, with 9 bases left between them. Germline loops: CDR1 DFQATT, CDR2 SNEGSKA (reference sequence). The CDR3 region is CSAQDRNTEAFF. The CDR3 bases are TGCAGTGCGCAGGACAGGAACACTGAAGCTTTCTTT.

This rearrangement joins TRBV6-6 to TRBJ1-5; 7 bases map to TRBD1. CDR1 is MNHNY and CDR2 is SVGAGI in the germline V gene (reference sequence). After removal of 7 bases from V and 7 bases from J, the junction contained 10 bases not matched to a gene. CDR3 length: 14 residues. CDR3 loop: CASTQQGRGQPQHF. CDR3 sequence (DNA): TGTGCCAGCACCCAACAGGGGAGAGGGCAGCCCCAGCATTTT.

CDR3 amino acids: CATSDRSGGRPKETQYF. CDR3 DNA: TGTGCCACCAGTGACCGTAGCGGGGGCCGACCAAAAGAGACCCAGTACTTC. The V gene is TRBV24-1, the J gene TRBJ2-5, with TRBD2 matching over 9 bases. CDR1 and CDR2 from the germline V gene are KGHDR and SFDVKD. The length of the CDR3 is 17 residues. The junction had 11 bases not matched to a gene; V was cut back by 4 bases and J by 3 bases.

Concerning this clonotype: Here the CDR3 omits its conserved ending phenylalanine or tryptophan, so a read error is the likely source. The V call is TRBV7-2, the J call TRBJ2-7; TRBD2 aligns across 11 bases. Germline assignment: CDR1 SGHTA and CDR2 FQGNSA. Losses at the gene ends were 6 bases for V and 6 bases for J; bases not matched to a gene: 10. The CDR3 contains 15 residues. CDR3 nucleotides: TGTGCCAGCAGTCCCACTAGCGGGAGCCCCCCCGAGCAGTACATC. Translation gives CASSPTSGSPPEQYI.

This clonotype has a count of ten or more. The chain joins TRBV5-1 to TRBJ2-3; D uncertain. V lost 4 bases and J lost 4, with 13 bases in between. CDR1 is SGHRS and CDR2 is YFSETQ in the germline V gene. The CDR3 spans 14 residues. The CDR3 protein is CASSPGPAPDTQYF. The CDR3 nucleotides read TGCGCCAGCAGCCCGGGCCCCGCCCCAGATACGCAGTATTTT.

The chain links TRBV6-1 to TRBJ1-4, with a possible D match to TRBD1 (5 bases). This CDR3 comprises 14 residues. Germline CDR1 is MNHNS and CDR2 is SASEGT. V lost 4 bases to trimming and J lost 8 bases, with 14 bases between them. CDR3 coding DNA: TGTGCCAGCAGTGCAAGACCGGGACCAGAAAAACTGTTTTTT. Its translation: CASSARPGPEKLFF.

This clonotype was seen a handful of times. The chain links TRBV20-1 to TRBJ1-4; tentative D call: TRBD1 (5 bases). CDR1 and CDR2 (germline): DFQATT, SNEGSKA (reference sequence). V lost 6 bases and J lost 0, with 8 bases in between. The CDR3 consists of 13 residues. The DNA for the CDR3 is TGCAGTGCAGTCAGGGCAACTAATGAAAAACTGTTTTTT. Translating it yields CSAVRATNEKLFF.

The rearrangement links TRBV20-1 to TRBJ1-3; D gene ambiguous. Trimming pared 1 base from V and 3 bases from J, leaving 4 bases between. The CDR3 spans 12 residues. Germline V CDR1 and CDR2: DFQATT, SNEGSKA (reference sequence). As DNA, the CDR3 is TGCAGTGCTAGAGTACATGGAAACACCATATATTTT. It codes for CSARVHGNTIYF.

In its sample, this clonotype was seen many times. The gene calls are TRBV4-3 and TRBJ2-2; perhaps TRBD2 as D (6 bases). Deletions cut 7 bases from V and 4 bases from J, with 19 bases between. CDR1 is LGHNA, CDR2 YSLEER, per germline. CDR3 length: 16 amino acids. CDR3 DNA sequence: TGCGCCAGCAAGCCCCGATACGGGAGTAGCACCGGGGAGCTGTTTTTT. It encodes CASKPRYGSSTGELFF.

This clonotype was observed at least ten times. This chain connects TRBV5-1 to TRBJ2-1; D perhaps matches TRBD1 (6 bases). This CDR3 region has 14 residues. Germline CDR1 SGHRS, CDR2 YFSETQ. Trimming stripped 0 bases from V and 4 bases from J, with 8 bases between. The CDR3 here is CASSLARGYNEQFF. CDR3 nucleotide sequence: TGCGCCAGCAGCTTGGCTAGGGGGTACAATGAGCAGTTCTTC.

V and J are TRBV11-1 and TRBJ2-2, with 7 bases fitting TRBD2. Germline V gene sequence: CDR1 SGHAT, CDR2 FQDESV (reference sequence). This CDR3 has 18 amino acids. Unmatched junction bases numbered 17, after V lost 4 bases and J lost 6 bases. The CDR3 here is CASSSHLAGEGVAGELFF. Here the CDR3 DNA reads TGTGCCAGCAGCTCCCACCTCGCGGGAGAAGGGGTAGCCGGGGAGCTGTTTTTT.

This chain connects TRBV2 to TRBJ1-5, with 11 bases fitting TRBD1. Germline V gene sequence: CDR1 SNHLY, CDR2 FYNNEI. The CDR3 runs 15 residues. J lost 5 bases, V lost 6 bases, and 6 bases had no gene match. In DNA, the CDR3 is TGTGCCAGCAGGACTGGACAGGGGGCATATCAGCCCCAGCATTTT. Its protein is CASRTGQGAYQPQHF.